This T cell receptor beta chain is from a study of blood T cell repertoires in COVID-19. On the study more broadly: The United States, Italy and Spain supplied acute and convalescent COVID-19 samples. Nucleic acid was either cDNA or gDNA, and it came from T cells, B-cell-depleted T cells, or PBMCs.

Under the authors' procedure: Using reference gene primer amplification, nucleated cell counts were estimated. Using immunoSEQ multiplex PCR, the repertoire was profiled, and TCRdb retains in-frame clones only, with some absent. The V and J calls and clone size come from that table; D and trimming were worked out from the DNA. The sample consists of about 490,000 clones, approximately 85% of them appearing once. The CDR3 runs 16 residues. Material for sequencing was peripheral blood. The sequence was obtained from a human donor in a cohort sampled during active COVID-19. V gene TRBV21-1 combines with J gene TRBJ2-7; the D call of TRBD1 is as the table states it, not checked on the DNA. TRBV21-1 is a listed pseudogene. CDR3: CASSKAVTGGEDEQYF. CDR3 nucleotides: TGTGCCAGCAGCAAAGCGGTCACAGGGGGCGAGGACGAGCAGTACTTC.